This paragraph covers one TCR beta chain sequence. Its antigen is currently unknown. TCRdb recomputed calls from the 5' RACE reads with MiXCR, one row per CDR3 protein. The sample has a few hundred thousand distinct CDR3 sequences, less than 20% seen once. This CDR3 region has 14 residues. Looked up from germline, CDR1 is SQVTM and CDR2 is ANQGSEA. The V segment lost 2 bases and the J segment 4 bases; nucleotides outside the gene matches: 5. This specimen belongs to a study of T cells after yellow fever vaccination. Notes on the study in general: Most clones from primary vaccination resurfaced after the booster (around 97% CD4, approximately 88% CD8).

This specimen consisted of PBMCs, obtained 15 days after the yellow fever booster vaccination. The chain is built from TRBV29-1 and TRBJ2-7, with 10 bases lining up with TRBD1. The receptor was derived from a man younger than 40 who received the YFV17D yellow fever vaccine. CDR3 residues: CSVEPGQGRYEQYF. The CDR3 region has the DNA TGCAGCGTTGAACCGGGACAGGGGCGGTACGAGCAGTACTTC.